Below, 13 T cell receptor beta chains from the same sample are listed, as sequenced in a study of T cell responses to AZD1222 COVID-19 vaccine. TCRdb keeps only in-frame clones here, not all; method: immunoSEQ multiplex PCR. The data hold around 130,000 clones, with roughly 93% observed a single time. The sequencing used peripheral blood, collected on day 0 of AZD1222 vaccination. The receptor set was obtained from an adult in good health.

The chain employs TRBV28 and TRBJ1-5, with D possibly being TRBD1 (6 bases). The germline CDR1 and CDR2 sequences are MDHEN and SYDVKM. The CDR3 totals 15 residues. V was trimmed by 6 bases and J by 3 bases, leaving 15 bases between them. In DNA, the CDR3 is TGTGCCAGCAGACCCCCGGGGGCGACCAATCAGCCCCAGCATTTT. This gives the protein CASRPPGATNQPQHF.

V and J are TRBV5-5 and TRBJ1-1; D call uncertain. The ends were cut back, 0 bases at V and 5 bases at J, with 8 bases in the middle. The germline gives CDR1 SGHKS, CDR2 YYEKEE (reference sequence). The CDR3 sequence is 13 residues long. CDR3 nucleotide sequence: TGTGCCAGCAGCTTGGTGGGTAAGACTGAAGCTTTCTTT. Protein product: CASSLVGKTEAFF.

CDR3 in amino acids: CASSIWGNRGNQPQHF. The CDR3 coding sequence is TGTGCCAGTAGTATTTGGGGGAACAGGGGCAATCAGCCCCAGCATTTT. The chain carries TRBV19 and TRBJ1-5; D perhaps matches TRBD1 (6 bases). The CDR3 contains 16 residues. The V gene's germline CDR1 is LNHDA and CDR2 SQIVND (reference sequence). V was trimmed by 3 bases and J by 2 bases, leaving 14 bases between them.

This sequence joins TRBV19 and TRBJ1-4; no definite D call. Trimming left V 3 bases short and J 7 bases short, with 15 bases between. Germline V gene sequence: CDR1 LNHDA, CDR2 SQIVND (reference sequence). The CDR3 extends over 15 amino acids. The CDR3 protein is CASSMRSRNAEKLFF. Here the CDR3 DNA reads TGTGCCAGTAGTATGAGGTCACGGAACGCTGAAAAACTGTTTTTT.

The chain joins TRBV4-3 to TRBJ1-1; 9 bases line up with TRBD1. With V trimmed by 0 bases and J by 5 bases, 4 bases remained unmatched. The CDR3 length is 15 residues. The germline CDR1 and CDR2 sequences are LGHNA and YSLEER. The CDR3 nucleotides are TGCGCCAGCAGCCAAGATTGGACAGGGGATACTGAAGCTTTCTTT. Translating gives CASSQDWTGDTEAFF.

This sequence joins TRBV6-5 and TRBJ2-7, with D possibly being TRBD2 (6 bases). The CDR3 is 13 residues long. CDR1 and CDR2 (germline): MNHEY, SVGAGI. Deletions cut 8 bases from V and 3 bases from J, with 14 bases between. CDR3 loop: CASQVAGFYEQYF. The CDR3 coding sequence is TGTGCCAGCCAAGTCGCGGGATTCTACGAGCAGTACTTC.

The rearrangement joins TRBV19 to TRBJ1-1; TRBD1 agrees at 10 bases. Germline trimming cut 4 bases from V and 5 bases from J; bases unmatched to any gene: 4. CDR1 is LNHDA and CDR2 is SQIVND in the germline V gene (reference sequence). This CDR3 has 14 residues. The CDR3 region is CASSTPGQGTEAFF. The CDR3 bases are TGTGCCAGTAGTACGCCGGGACAGGGGACTGAAGCTTTCTTT.

The genes are TRBV28 and TRBJ1-5; 10 bases fit TRBD1. Germline V gives CDR1 MDHEN, CDR2 SYDVKM. The CDR3 totals 19 residues. V shed 2 bases and J 0 bases; nucleotides not matched to a gene: 10. This CDR3 is CASSLRARDRGYSNQPQHF. Here the CDR3 DNA reads TGTGCCAGCAGTTTACGGGCACGGGACAGGGGATATAGCAATCAGCCCCAGCATTTT.

The chain combines TRBV19 with TRBJ1-3, with a weak D call TRBD1 (5 bases). V was shortened by 3 bases and J by 0 bases, with 12 bases between the two germline ends. The CDR3 has 16 residues. The germline V gene encodes CDR1 LNHDA and CDR2 SQIVND (reference sequence). The CDR3 DNA is TGTGCCAGTAGTATTTTCGCAGGGACCTCTGGAAACACCATATATTTT. Translation: CASSIFAGTSGNTIYF.

The rearrangement links TRBV2 to TRBJ1-6; D is ambiguous. The CDR3 totals 16 residues. Germline V gene data show CDR1 as SNHLY and CDR2 as FYNNEI. V lost 0 bases and J lost 9, with 15 bases in between. Written as DNA, the CDR3 is TGTGCCAGCAGTGAAGCGCCTCTCAGTTTAGGTTCACCCCTCCACTTT. This codes for CASSEAPLSLGSPLHF.

The chain is built from TRBV4-2 and TRBJ2-1; 12 bases are a match to TRBD2. This CDR3 has 17 residues. Germline V gives CDR1 LGHNA, CDR2 YNFKEQ. V trimming: 4 bases; J trimming: 1 base; junction bases outside the gene matches: 5. The CDR3 sequence is CASSPTSGSVSYNEQFF. The CDR3 nucleotides read TGTGCCAGCAGCCCGACTAGCGGGAGTGTATCCTACAATGAGCAGTTCTTC.

This chain joins TRBV6-2 or TRBV6-3 and TRBJ2-5, with TRBD2 matching 8 bases. This CDR3 contains 17 residues. V lost 1 base to trimming and J lost 7 bases; unmatched junction nucleotides: 14. The germline gives CDR1 MNHEY, CDR2 SVGEGT. For the CDR3, the DNA is TGTGCCAGCAGTTACTTCCCCCGGGGGGGGCCAAGGGGGACCCAGTACTTC. It codes for CASSYFPRGGPRGTQYF.

This chain joins TRBV9 and TRBJ2-7; no firm D call. This CDR3 comprises 12 residues. Germline V gene lookup returns CDR1 SGDLS and CDR2 YYNGEE. Trimming removed 4 bases at V and 0 bases at J, with 5 bases between. The CDR3 sequence: CASSRNSYEQYF. The CDR3 DNA is TGTGCCAGCAGCCGTAACTCCTACGAGCAGTACTTC. The full variable domain, completed using reference TRBV9 and TRBJ2-7, is DSGVTQTPKHLITATGQRVTLRCSPRSGDLSVYWYQQSLDQGLQFLIQYYNGEERAKGNILERFSAQQFPDLHSELNLSSLELGDSALYFCASSRNSYEQYFGPGTRLTVT.